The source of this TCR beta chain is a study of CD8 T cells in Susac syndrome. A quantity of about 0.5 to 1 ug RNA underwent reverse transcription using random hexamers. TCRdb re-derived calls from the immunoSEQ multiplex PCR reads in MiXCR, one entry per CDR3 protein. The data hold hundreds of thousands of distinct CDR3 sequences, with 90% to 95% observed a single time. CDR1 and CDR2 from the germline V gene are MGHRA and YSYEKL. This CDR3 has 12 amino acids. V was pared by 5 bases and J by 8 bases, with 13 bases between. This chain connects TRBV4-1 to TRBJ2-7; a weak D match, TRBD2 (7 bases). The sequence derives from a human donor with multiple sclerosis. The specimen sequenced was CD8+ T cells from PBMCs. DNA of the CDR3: TGCGCCAGCAGCTCTCCCGGGGGGCAGCAGTACTTC. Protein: CASSSPGGQQYF.